This T cell receptor beta chain was sequenced in a study of neurological immune-mediated disorders. Study results and caveats: No link was found between any clinical or MRI feature and the multiple sclerosis repertoire cluster.

Germline CDR1 is SGHRS and CDR2 is YFSETQ. The length of the CDR3 is 15 residues. V dropped 4 bases and J dropped 2; count of bases not matched to a gene: 6. About this clonotype itself: Antigen unknown.

Time point defined: longitudinal time-point 3. The authors made cDNA by 5'RACE with 10-nucleotide random UMIs. Each CDR3 protein gets one entry after TCRdb re-called the 5' RACE reads with MiXCR. The sample yields about 84,000 distinct CDR3 sequences, around 4.5% seen once. This chain uses TRBV5-1 with TRBJ1-3; 7 positions agree with TRBD1. This clonotype was obtained from an older woman with multiple sclerosis. Sequences were obtained from PBMCs. This chain's CDR3 is CASSPTGQPGNTIYF. As DNA, the CDR3 is TGCGCCAGCAGCCCTACGGGACAGCCTGGAAACACCATATATTTT.